A single sample is the source of the 2 T cell receptor beta chains below, sequenced in a study of T cells in Graves' hyperthyroidism and ophthalmopathy. Amplified TCR beta CDR3 regions came from RNA transcripts. TCR CDR3 regions were first amplified by RT-PCR with HTBI primers. TCRdb re-called the multiplex PCR reads with MiXCR, one entry per CDR3 protein. The data show around 450,000 distinct CDR3 sequences, roughly 13% seen once. Sequencing was performed on blood. The receptors here all came from a young woman with Graves' hyperthyroidism.

The table lists this clonotype with many counts. V gene TRBV28 combines with J gene TRBJ1-5; the match to TRBD1 covers 7 bases. Germline CDR1 and CDR2: MDHEN and SYDVKM. There are 19 residues in the CDR3. The V and J ends lost 5 bases and 4 bases, in that order; junction bases with no gene match: 20. In DNA form, the CDR3 reads TGTGCCAGCAGTCTCCCCGCCGGGACAGTGGATAGAAGAAATCAGCCCCAGCATTTT. This codes for CASSLPAGTVDRRNQPQHF.

This clonotype turned up a few times. The chain uses TRBV20-1 and TRBJ1-5; 7 bases line up with TRBD1. The CDR3 is 14 amino acids. V shed 6 bases, J shed 3 bases, and the junction held 8 bases outside the gene matches. Germline V gives CDR1 DFQATT, CDR2 SNEGSKA (reference sequence). The CDR3 DNA sequence: TGCAGTGCGCTTCCGGGACAGCACAATCAGCCCCAGCATTTT. Translation gives CSALPGQHNQPQHF.